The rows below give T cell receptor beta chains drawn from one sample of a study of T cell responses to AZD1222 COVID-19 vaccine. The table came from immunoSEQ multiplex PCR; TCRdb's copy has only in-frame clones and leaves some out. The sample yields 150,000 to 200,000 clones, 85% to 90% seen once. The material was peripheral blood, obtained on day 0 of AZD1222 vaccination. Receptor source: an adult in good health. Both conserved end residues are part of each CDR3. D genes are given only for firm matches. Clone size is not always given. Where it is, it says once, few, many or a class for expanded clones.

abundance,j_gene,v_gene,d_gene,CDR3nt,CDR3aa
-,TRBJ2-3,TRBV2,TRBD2,TGTGCCACCGCCGGACTAGCGGGAGGCACAGATACGCAGTATTTT,CATAGLAGGTDTQYF
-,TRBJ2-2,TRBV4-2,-,TGTGCCAGCAGCCAAGATACATCACCCGTGAACACCGGGGAGCTGTTTTTT,CASSQDTSPVNTGELFF
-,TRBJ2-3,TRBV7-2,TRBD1,TGTGCCAGCAGTCCGGGACAGGGTAACACAGATACGCAGTATTTT,CASSPGQGNTDTQYF
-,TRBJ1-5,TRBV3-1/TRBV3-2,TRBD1,TGTGCCAGCAGCCCTTCCGGACAGGGGAACAATCAGCCCCAGCATTTT,CASSPSGQGNNQPQHF
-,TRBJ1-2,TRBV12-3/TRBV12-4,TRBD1,TGTGCCAGCAGACAGACAGGGCGGGAAGGCTACACCTTC,CASRQTGREGYTF
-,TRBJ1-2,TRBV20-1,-,TGCAGTGCTTATTGGGGGGGCTACACCTTC,CSAYWGGYTF
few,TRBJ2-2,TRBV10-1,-,TGCGCCAGCAGTTCCGCCTCGAACACCGGGGAGCTGTTTTTT,CASSSASNTGELFF
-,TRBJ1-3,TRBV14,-,TGTGCCAGCAGCCGATTCGGGACGACTGGAAACACCATATATTTT,CASSRFGTTGNTIYF
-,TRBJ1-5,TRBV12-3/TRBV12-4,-,TGTGCCAGCAGTTTTCTCGGGGATCAGCCCCAGCATTTT,CASSFLGDQPQHF
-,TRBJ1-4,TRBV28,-,TGTGCCAGCAGTCGCTCTTGGACAGACGAAAAACTGTTTTTT,CASSRSWTDEKLFF
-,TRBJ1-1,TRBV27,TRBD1,TGTGCCAGCTGGGACAGCCTGAACACTGAAGCTTTCTTT,CASWDSLNTEAFF
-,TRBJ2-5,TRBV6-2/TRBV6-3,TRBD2,TGTGCCAGCAGTTACTCGACCCTCCGGGGGGGGTGGCAAGAGACCCAGTACTTC,CASSYSTLRGGWQETQYF
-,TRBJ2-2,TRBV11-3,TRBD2,TGTGCCAGCAGCCCCTGGGGGGGGAACACCGGGGAGCTGTTTTTT,CASSPWGGNTGELFF
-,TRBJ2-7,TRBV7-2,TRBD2,TGTGCCAGCAGCTTAAGTGGGGCGGGAGGGCCCGACGAGCAGTACTTC,CASSLSGAGGPDEQYF
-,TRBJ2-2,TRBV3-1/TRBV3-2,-,TGTGCCAGCAGCCTGCCGGGACGCAGCACCGGGGAGCTGTTTTTT,CASSLPGRSTGELFF
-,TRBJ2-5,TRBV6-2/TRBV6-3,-,TGTGCCAGCAGTTACTCGACGGGGTCGTATAGGACAATCGAGGGACAAGAGACCCAGTACTTC,CASSYSTGSYRTIEGQETQYF
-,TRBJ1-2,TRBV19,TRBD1,TGTGCCAGTAGTGTAGACAGGGACTATGGCTACACCTTC,CASSVDRDYGYTF
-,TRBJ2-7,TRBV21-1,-,TGTGCCAGCAGCATTATGGGACAGGGGGCCCCAACCTACGAGCAGTACTTC,CASSIMGQGAPTYEQYF
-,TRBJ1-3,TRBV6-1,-,TGTGCCAGCAGTGAACGGGTGGCCGGAAACACCATATATTTT,CASSERVAGNTIYF
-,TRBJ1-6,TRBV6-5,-,TGTGCCAGCAGTTTGACAGGTTTGTCCCTCCACTTT,CASSLTGLSLHF
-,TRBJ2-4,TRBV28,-,TGTGCCAGCAGTAGGACAGAACTAGCCAAAAACATTCAGTACTTC,CASSRTELAKNIQYF
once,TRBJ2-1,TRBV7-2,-,TGTGCCAGCAGCTTAGAGGGGCGGCCCTACAATGAGCAGTTCTTC,CASSLEGRPYNEQFF
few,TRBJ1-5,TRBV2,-,TGTGCCAGCAGTAACCGGGCCCACAATCAGCCCCAGCATTTT,CASSNRAHNQPQHF
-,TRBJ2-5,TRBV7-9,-,TGTGCCAGCAGCCCGGGTGTTGGGGTCCAAGAGACCCAGTACTTC,CASSPGVGVQETQYF
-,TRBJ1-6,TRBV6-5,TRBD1,TGTGCCAGTTCACCCGTGACAGGGGATAATTCACCCCTCCACTTT,CASSPVTGDNSPLHF
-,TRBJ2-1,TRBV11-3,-,TGTGCCAGCCAAGGGACCACATACAATGAGCAGTTCTTC,CASQGTTYNEQFF
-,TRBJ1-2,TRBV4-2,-,TGTGCCAGCAGCCAGTCAGCCCCACTTAACTATGGCTACACCTTC,CASSQSAPLNYGYTF
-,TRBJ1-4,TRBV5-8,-,TGTGCCAGCAGCCCTGGCCGACAAGCAACTAATGAAAAACTGTTTTTT,CASSPGRQATNEKLFF
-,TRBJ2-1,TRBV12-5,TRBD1,TGTGCTAGTGGTTTGGGGAAGGACAGGAGCCCCGATTTAGAGCAGTTCTTC,CASGLGKDRSPDLEQFF
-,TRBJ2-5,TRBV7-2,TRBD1,TGTGCCAGCAGTTACACCGGGACAGGGAAAGAGACCCAGTACTTC,CASSYTGTGKETQYF
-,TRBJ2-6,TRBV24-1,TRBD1,TGTGCCACCAGTGACCCAGGGGGATCCGGGGCCAACGTCCTGACTTTC,CATSDPGGSGANVLTF
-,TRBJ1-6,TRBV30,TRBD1,TGTGCCTGGAGTCCTTCAGGGGGGTCGAGTTCACCCCTCCACTTT,CAWSPSGGSSSPLHF
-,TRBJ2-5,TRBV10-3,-,TGTGCCATCAGGGCGGCCCCGAGCGGGCCCCAAGAGACCCAGTACTTC,CAIRAAPSGPQETQYF
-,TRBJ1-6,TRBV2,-,TGTGCCAGCAGTGAAATGAGGGCTGGGGGGTCACCCCTCCACTTT,CASSEMRAGGSPLHF
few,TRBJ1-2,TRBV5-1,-,TGCGCCAGCAGATCTGGGGCGATTAGTGGCTACACCTTC,CASRSGAISGYTF
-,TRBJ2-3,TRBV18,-,TGTGCCAGCTCGCCTACAGGGACAGATACGCAGTATTTT,CASSPTGTDTQYF
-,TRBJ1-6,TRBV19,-,TGTGCCAGTAGTATAGGAGCAACAGCTTTGTATAATTCACCCCTCCACTTT,CASSIGATALYNSPLHF
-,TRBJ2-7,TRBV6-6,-,TGTGCCAGCAGTTACTCTCCTGGGGGCTACGAGCAGTACTTC,CASSYSPGGYEQYF
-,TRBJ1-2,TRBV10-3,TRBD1,TGTGCCATCAGTGAGTCGGACAGGGGGCGGCTAAACTATGGCTACACCTTC,CAISESDRGRLNYGYTF
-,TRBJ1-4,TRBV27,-,TGTGCCAGCAGTCCCCGGTACAGCCAACTTGCAACTAATGAAAAACTGTTTTTT,CASSPRYSQLATNEKLFF
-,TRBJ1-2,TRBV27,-,TGTGCCAGCAGTTTCCTCGACAGATTTAGCGGCTACACCTTC,CASSFLDRFSGYTF
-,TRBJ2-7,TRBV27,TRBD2,TGTGCCAGTCGTAGACTAGCGGAGAGCTCCTACGAGCAGTACTTC,CASRRLAESSYEQYF
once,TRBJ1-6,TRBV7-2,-,TGTGCCAGCAGCCGTCAAAGGGGGGACCCCTATAATTCACCCCTCCACTTT,CASSRQRGDPYNSPLHF
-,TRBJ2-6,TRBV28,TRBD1,TGTGCCAGCAGTCAGGGACAGGGGATATCTGGGGCCAACGTCCTGACTTTC,CASSQGQGISGANVLTF